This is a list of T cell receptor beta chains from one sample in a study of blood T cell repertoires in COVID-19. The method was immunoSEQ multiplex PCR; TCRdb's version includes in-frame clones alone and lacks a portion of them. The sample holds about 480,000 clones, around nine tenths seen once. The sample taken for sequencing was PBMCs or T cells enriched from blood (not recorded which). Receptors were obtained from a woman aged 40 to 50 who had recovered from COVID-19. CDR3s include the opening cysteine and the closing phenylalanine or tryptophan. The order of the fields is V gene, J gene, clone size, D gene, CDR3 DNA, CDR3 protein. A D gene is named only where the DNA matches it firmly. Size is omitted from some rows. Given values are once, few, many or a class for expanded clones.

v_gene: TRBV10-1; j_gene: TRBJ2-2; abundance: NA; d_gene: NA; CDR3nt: TGCGCCAGCAGTGGACAGATCACCGGGGAGCTGTTTTTT; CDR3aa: CASSGQITGELFF
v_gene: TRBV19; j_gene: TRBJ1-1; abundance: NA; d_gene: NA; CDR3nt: TGTGCCAGTAGTGTGCAGGGTAGGTTCTCAAGCGCTGAAGCTTTCTTT; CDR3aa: CASSVQGRFSSAEAFF
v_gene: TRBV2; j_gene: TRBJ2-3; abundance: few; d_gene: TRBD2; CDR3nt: TGTGCCAGCAGGCCAGCGGGAGCCACAGATACGCAGTATTTT; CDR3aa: CASRPAGATDTQYF
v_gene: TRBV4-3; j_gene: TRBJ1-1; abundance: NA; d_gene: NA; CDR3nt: TGCGCCAGCAGCCCGAGGACAGCAATGGTGCTGAACACTGAAGCTTTCTTT; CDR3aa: CASSPRTAMVLNTEAFF
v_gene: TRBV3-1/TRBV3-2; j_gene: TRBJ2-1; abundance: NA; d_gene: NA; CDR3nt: TGTGCCAGCAGCCAAGGGAGGAATGAGCAGTTCTTC; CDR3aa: CASSQGRNEQFF
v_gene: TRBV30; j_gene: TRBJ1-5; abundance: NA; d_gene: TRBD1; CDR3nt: TGTGCCTGGGACAGGGGGCCTACTCAGCCCCAGCATTTT; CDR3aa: CAWDRGPTQPQHF
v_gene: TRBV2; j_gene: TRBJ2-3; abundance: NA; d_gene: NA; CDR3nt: TGTGCCAGCTCCACCACTAGCACAGATACGCAGTATTTT; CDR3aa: CASSTTSTDTQYF
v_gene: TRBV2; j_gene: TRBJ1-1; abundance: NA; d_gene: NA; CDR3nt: TGTGCCAGCAAAACGGCCAGGGAGAACACTGAAGCTTTCTTT; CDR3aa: CASKTARENTEAFF
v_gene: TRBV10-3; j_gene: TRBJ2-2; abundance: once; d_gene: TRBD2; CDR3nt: TGTGCCATCAGGAAGGGCAGCTCTAGCGGGCGCGCGAACACCGGGGAGCTGTTTTTT; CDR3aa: CAIRKGSSSGRANTGELFF
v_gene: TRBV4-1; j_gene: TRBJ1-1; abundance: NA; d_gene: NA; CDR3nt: TGCGCCAGCAGCCGAGACAGTGACATTTCAGAAGCTTTCTTT; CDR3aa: CASSRDSDISEAFF
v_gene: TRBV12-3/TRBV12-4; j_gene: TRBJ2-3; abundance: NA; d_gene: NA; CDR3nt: TGTGCCAGCAGTTTAAGCTCCACAGATACGCAGTATTTT; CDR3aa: CASSLSSTDTQYF
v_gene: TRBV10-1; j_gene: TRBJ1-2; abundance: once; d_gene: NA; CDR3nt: TGCGCCAGCAGTGAGGAAGACAGGAAAATATTTCATGGCTACACCTTC; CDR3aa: CASSEEDRKIFHGYTF
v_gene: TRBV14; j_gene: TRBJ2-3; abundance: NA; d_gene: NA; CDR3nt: TGTGCCAGCAGCCATGCTCGCGGGAAAACCACTAGCACAGATACGCAGTATTTT; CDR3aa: CASSHARGKTTSTDTQYF
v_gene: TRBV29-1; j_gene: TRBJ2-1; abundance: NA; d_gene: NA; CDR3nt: TGCAGCGACCGAGGGGGGGACTATTCTGGTGAGCAGTTCTTC; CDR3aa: CSDRGGDYSGEQFF
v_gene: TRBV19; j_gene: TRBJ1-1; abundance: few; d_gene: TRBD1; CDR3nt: TGTGCCAGTAGTAGGGGACAGGGGGCGAACACTGAAGCTTTCTTT; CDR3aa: CASSRGQGANTEAFF
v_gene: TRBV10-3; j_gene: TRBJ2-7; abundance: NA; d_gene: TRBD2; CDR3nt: TGTGCCATCAGTGTAAGCGGGAGTATCGAGCAGTACTTC; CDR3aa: CAISVSGSIEQYF
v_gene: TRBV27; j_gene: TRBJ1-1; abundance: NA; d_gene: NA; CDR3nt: TGTGCCAGCAGTTTCGTGGGGGCCGGGGACACTGAAGCTTTCTTT; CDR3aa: CASSFVGAGDTEAFF
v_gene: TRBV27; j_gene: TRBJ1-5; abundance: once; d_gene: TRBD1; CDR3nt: TGTGCCAGCAGTTTATCCCAGGGGGCTGGTTATCAGCCCCAGCATTTT; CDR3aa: CASSLSQGAGYQPQHF
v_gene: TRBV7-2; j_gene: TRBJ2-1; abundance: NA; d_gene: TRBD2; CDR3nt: TGTGCCAGCAGCTTAGGAGCGGGGAGTGGAAATGAGCAGTTCTTC; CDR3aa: CASSLGAGSGNEQFF
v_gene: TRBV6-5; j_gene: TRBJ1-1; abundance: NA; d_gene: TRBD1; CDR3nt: TGTGCCAGCAGTTTCCGGGACAGGGTACCTGAAGCTTTCTTT; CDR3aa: CASSFRDRVPEAFF
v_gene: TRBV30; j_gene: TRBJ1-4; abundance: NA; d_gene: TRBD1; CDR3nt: TGTGCCTGGAGTGTGACAGGGATAAATGAAAAACTGTTTTTT; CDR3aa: CAWSVTGINEKLFF
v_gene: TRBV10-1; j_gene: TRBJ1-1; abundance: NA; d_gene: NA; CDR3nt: TGCGCCAGCAGTGAGACCCGGGGGGTTGGCACTGAAGCTTTCTTT; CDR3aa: CASSETRGVGTEAFF
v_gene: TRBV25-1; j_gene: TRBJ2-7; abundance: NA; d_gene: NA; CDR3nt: TGTGCCAGCAGTCGAGAAGGGAGAGGCGAGCAGTACTTC; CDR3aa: CASSREGRGEQYF
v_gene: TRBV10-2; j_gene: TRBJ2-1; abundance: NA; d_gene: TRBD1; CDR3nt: TGCGCCAGCTTCCGGGACAGGGGGATCAATGAGCAGTTCTTC; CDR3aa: CASFRDRGINEQFF
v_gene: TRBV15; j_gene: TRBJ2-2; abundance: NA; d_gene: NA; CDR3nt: TGTGCCACCAGCAGTCAGGGCCGAACCGGGGAGCTGTTTTTT; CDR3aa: CATSSQGRTGELFF
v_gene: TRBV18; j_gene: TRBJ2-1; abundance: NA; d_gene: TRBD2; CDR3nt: TGTGCCAGCTCACCGGGACTAGCCTACAATGAGCAGTTCTTC; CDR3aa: CASSPGLAYNEQFF
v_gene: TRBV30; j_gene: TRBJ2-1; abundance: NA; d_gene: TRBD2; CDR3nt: TGTGCCTGGAGCGCCCGCGGACTAGCGGGCAATGAGCAGTTCTTC; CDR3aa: CAWSARGLAGNEQFF
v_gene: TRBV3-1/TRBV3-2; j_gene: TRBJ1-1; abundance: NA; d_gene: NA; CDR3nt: TGTGCCAGCAGCCAACTCAACGCAGAAAACACTGAAGCTTTCTTT; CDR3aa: CASSQLNAENTEAFF
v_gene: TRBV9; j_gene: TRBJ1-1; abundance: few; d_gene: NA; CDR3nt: TGTGCCAGCAGCGTAGGGGGCCGGCATCAGAACACTGAAGCTTTCTTT; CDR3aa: CASSVGGRHQNTEAFF
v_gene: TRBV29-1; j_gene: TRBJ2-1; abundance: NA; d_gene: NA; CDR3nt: TGCAGCGTTGTGAAGAGTGCGGGGAGCTCCTACAATGAGCAGTTCTTC; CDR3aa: CSVVKSAGSSYNEQFF
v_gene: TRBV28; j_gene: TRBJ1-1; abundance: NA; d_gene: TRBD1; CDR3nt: TGTGCCAGCAGTTGGACAGGGGGCTTTGATGAAGCTTTCTTT; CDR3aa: CASSWTGGFDEAFF
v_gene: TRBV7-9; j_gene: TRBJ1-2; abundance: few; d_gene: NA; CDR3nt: TGTGCCAGCAGCTTATCTAATTACCTTGCGAGGGGCTACACCTTC; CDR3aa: CASSLSNYLARGYTF
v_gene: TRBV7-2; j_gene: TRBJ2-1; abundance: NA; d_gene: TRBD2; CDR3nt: TGTGCCAGCAGCTTAAAGACTAGCGGCGGGAGCTCCTACAATGAGCAGTTCTTC; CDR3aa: CASSLKTSGGSSYNEQFF
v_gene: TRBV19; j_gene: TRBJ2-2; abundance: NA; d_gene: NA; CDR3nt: TGTGCCAGTAGTATCCCCAGGGCCACCGGGGAGCTGTTTTTT; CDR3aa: CASSIPRATGELFF
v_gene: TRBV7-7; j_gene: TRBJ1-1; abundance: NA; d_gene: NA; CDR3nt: TGTGCTAGCAGGCATAGGGGAATGAACACTGAAGCTTTCTTT; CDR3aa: CASRHRGMNTEAFF
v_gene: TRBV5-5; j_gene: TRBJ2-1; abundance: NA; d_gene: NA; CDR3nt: TGTGCCAGCAGCCGGGAAATTCTTGGCAGCTATGAGCAGTTCTTC; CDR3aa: CASSREILGSYEQFF
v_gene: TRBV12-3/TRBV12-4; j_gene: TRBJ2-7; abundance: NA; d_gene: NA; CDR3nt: TGTGCCAGCAGTCCACAGAGAGTCCACGAGCAGTACTTC; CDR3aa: CASSPQRVHEQYF
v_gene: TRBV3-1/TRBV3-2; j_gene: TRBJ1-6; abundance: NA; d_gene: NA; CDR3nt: TGTGCCAGCAGCCAAGGGTCGTTCCAGGGGAATTCACCCCTCCACTTT; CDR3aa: CASSQGSFQGNSPLHF
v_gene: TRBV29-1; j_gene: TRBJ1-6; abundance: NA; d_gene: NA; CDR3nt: TGCAGCGCAGGGGAGGATTCACCCCTCCACTTT; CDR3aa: CSAGEDSPLHF
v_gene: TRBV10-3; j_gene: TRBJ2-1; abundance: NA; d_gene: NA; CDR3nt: TGTGCCATCAGTGCTAACCCGAGAGTCGATGAGCAGTTCTTC; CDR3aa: CAISANPRVDEQFF
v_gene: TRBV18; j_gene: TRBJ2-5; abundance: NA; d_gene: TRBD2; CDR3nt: TGTGCCAGCTCGCGCGGGGGATGGGAGACCCAGTACTTC; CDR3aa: CASSRGGWETQYF
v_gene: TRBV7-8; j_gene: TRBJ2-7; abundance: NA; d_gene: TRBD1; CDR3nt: TGTGCCAGCACCAGACAGGGAGCCTACGAGCAGTACTTC; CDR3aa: CASTRQGAYEQYF
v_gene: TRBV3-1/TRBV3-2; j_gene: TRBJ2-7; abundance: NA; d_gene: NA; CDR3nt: TGTGCCAGCAGCCCGGTTCAGGGTGAGTGGTACGAGCAGTACTTC; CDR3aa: CASSPVQGEWYEQYF
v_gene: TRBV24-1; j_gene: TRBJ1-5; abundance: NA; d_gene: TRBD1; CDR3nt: TGTGCCACCAGTGACTCGACAGGGTCGAATCAGCCCCAGCATTTT; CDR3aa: CATSDSTGSNQPQHF
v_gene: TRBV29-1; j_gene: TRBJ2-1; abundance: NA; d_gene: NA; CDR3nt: TGCAGCGGACGATTCGTCCGGGACACCCAAACTAAAACATCCTACAATGAGCAGTTCTTC; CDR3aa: CSGRFVRDTQTKTSYNEQFF
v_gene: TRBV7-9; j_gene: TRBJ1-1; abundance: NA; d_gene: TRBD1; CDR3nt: TGTGCCAGCAGCTTGTCTAGACAGGGGATGCCCACTGAAGCTTTCTTT; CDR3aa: CASSLSRQGMPTEAFF
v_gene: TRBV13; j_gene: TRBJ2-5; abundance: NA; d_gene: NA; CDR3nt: TGTGCCAGCAGCTGGCTCCAAGAGACCCAGTACTTC; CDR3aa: CASSWLQETQYF
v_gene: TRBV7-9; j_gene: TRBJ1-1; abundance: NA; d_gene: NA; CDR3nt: TGTGCCAGCAGCTACGGGAGGAACACTGAAGCTTTCTTT; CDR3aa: CASSYGRNTEAFF
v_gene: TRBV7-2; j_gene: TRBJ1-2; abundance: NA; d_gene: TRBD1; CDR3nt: TGTGCCAGCAGCTTAGGACAGGGTGCCTATGGCTACACCTTC; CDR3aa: CASSLGQGAYGYTF
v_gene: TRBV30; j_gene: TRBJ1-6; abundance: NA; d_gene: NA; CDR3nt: TGTGCCTGGAGTAGGGCCCGGACAGTCTATAATTCACCCCTCCACTTT; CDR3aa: CAWSRARTVYNSPLHF